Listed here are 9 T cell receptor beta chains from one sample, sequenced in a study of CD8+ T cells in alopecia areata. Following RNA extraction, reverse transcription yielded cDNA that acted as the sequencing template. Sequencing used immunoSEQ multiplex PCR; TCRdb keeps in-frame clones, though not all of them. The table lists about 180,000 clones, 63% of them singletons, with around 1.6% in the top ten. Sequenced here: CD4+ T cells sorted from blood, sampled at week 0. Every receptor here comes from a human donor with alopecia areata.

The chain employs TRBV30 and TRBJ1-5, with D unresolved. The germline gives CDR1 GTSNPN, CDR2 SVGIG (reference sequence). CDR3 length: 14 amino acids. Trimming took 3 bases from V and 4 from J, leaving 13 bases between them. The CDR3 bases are TGTGCCTGGAGAGGAGGCGGTCCGAATCAGCCCCAGCATTTT. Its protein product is CAWRGGGPNQPQHF. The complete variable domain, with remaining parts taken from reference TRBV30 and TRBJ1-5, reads SQTIHQWPATLVQPVGSPLSLECTVEGTSNPNLYWYRQAAGRGLQLLFYSVGIGQISSEVPQNLSASRPQDRQFILSSKKLLLSDSGFYLCAWRGGGPNQPQHFGDGTRLSIL.

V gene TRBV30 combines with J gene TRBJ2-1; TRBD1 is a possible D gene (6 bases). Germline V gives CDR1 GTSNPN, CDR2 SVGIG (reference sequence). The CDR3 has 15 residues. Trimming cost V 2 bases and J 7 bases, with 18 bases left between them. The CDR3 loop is CAWSTGTTFVNEQFF. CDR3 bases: TGTGCCTGGAGTACAGGGACAACCTTTGTTAATGAGCAGTTCTTC.

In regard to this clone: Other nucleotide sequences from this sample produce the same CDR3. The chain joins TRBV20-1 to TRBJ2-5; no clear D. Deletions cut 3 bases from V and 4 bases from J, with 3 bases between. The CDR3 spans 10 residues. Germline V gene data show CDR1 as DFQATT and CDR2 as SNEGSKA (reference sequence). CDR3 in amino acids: CSARRETQYF. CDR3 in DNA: TGCAGTGCTAGGAGAGAGACCCAGTACTTC.

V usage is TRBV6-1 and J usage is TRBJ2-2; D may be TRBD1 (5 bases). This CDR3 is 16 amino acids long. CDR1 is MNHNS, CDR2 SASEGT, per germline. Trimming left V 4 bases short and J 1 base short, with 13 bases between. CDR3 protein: CASSVLGQRNTGELFF. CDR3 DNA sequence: TGTGCCAGCAGTGTACTTGGACAACGGAACACCGGGGAGCTGTTTTTT.

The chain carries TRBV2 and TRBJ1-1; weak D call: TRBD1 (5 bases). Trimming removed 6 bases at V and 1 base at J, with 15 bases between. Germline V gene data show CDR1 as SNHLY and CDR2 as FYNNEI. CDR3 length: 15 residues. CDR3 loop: CASSSPGHPNTEAFF. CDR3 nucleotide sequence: TGTGCCAGCAGCTCTCCCGGACACCCGAACACTGAAGCTTTCTTT.

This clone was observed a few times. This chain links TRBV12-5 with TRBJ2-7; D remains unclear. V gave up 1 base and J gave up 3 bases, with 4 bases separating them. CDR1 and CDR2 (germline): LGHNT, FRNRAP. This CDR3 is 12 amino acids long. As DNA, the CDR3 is TGTGCTAGTGGTTTGGACCACTACGAGCAGTACTTC. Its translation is CASGLDHYEQYF.

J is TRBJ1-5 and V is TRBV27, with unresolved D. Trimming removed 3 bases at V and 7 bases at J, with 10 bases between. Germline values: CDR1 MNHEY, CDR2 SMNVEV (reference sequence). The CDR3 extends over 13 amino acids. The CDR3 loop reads CASSFGVWQPQHF. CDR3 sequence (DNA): TGTGCCAGCAGTTTTGGGGTCTGGCAGCCCCAGCATTTT.

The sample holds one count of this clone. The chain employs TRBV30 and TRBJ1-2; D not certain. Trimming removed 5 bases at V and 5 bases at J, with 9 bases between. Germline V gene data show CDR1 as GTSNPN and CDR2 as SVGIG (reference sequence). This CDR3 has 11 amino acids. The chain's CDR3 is CAWLQQYGYTF. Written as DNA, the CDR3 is TGTGCCTGGCTTCAACAGTATGGCTACACCTTC.

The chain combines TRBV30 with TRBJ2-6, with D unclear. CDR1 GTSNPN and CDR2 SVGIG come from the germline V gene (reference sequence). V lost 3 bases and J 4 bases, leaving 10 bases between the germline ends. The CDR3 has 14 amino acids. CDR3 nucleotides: TGTGCCTGGAGGCCGGATGTGGGGGCCAACGTCCTGACTTTC. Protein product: CAWRPDVGANVLTF.